One and the same sample provided the 32 T cell receptor beta chains below, sequenced in a study of identical twins. MiXCR, run by TCRdb on the 5' RACE reads, gives a single entry per CDR3 protein. The table lists 1.5 million to 2 million distinct CDR3 sequences, under 35% of them singletons. The sample taken for sequencing was cord blood. Receptors were obtained from a newborn girl in good health.

About this clonotype itself: Since a much larger clone is just one base distant, this may be a read error. The chain joins TRBV5-1 to TRBJ2-4; TRBD2 aligns across 8 bases. The germline CDR1 and CDR2 sequences are SGHRS and YFSETQ. CDR3 length: 13 residues. Trimming at V came to 4 bases and at J to 13 bases, leaving 10 bases not matched to a gene. In DNA form, the CDR3 reads TGCGCCAGCAGCCTCGGACTAGCATGGGAGCAGTACTTC. Its protein is CASSLGLAWEQYF.

The table lists this clonotype with a few counts. V is TRBV20-1 and J is TRBJ2-7; D might be TRBD1 (6 bases). Trimming took 7 bases from V and 0 from J, leaving 13 bases between them. Per the germline V gene, CDR1 is DFQATT and CDR2 is SNEGSKA (reference sequence). CDR3 size: 13 residues. The DNA of the CDR3 is TGCAGTGGAACACAGGGTGGCTCCTACGAGCAGTACTTC. Amino acid sequence: CSGTQGGSYEQYF.

The table lists this clonotype with a few counts. The chain links TRBV4-1 to TRBJ1-4; D may be TRBD1 (6 bases). Per the germline V gene, CDR1 is MGHRA and CDR2 is YSYEKL. V was clipped by 0 bases and J by 8 bases, with 16 bases between them. CDR3 length: 16 residues. CDR3 nucleotide sequence: TGCGCCAGCAGCCAAGATACTCAACAGGGAAAGGAAAAACTGTTTTTT. Residues: CASSQDTQQGKEKLFF.

The rearrangement uses TRBV20-1 and TRBJ1-5; D is ambiguous. V was pared by 0 bases and J by 6 bases, with 12 bases between. The CDR3 runs 14 residues. Germline V lookup: CDR1 DFQATT, CDR2 SNEGSKA (reference sequence). The CDR3 nucleotides read TGCAGTGCTAGAGATTCTATTCCGAGTCAGCCCCAGCATTTT. Translated, it gives CSARDSIPSQPQHF.

As regards this clonotype: This may come from a read error, since a much larger clone is one base off. The rearrangement joins TRBV12-3 or TRBV12-4 to TRBJ2-7; D unresolved. The CDR3 covers 13 residues. V gave up 3 bases and J gave up 7 bases, with 13 bases separating them. The CDR3 sequence is CASSFIKLNEQYF. For the CDR3, the DNA is TGTGCCAGCAGTTTCATCAAACTAAATGAGCAGTACTTC.

This clonotype was found a few times. This chain joins TRBV18 and TRBJ2-7; D is uncertain. This CDR3 spans 16 amino acids. Germline assignment: CDR1 KGHSH and CDR2 LQKENI. V lost 1 base and J lost 3, with 16 bases in between. CDR3 protein: CASSPRVGRVYYEQYF. The CDR3 DNA sequence: TGTGCCAGCTCACCACGGGTGGGTAGGGTATACTACGAGCAGTACTTC.

This clonotype has a handful of counts. The chain has TRBV5-1 and TRBJ2-3; maybe TRBD2 (5 bases). This CDR3 region has 16 residues. Trimming took off 4 bases at V and 1 base at J, with 16 bases between the two ends. The germline V gene has CDR1 SGHRS and CDR2 YFSETQ. Here the CDR3 reads CASSPRRTDRTDTQYF. The CDR3 DNA reads as TGCGCCAGCAGCCCAAGAAGGACTGACCGCACAGATACGCAGTATTTT.

The chain employs TRBV12-3 or TRBV12-4 and TRBJ2-7, with 8 bases identical to TRBD1. V was pared by 4 bases and J by 4 bases, with 9 bases of the junction left unmatched. This CDR3 contains 15 residues. DNA for the CDR3: TGTGCCAGCAGTTGGGGGAGCGGACAGGGTTACGAGCAGTACTTC. Protein: CASSWGSGQGYEQYF.

This clonotype was found a few times. The rearrangement joins TRBV29-1 to TRBJ2-7, with 9 bases identical to TRBD1. V gave up 3 bases and J gave up 6 bases; unmatched junction bases: 3. The CDR3 covers 12 residues. The germline V gene encodes CDR1 SQVTM and CDR2 ANQGSEA. The CDR3 nucleotides are TGCAGCGTTGAGGGACAGGGCCCCGAGCAGTACTTC. Encoded protein: CSVEGQGPEQYF.

This clonotype was observed a single time. V and J are TRBV2 and TRBJ2-5, with 9 bases matching TRBD2. This CDR3 comprises 16 residues. Germline V lookup: CDR1 SNHLY, CDR2 FYNNEI. Trimming removed 7 bases from V and 0 bases from J; junction bases left unmatched: 9. Here the CDR3 DNA reads TGTGCCAGCAAGAAAAGAGCGGGGGGCTACCAAGAGACCCAGTACTTC. Translation: CASKKRAGGYQETQYF.

The chain is built from TRBV4-1 and TRBJ2-7; no clear D gene. Germline V gene sequence: CDR1 MGHRA, CDR2 YSYEKL. V was pared by 0 bases and J by 4 bases, with 10 bases between. The CDR3 is made up of 14 amino acids. CDR3 bases: TGCGCCAGCAGCCAAGAGTCCGGTGGGTACGAGCAGTACTTC. Translating it yields CASSQESGGYEQYF.

The genes are TRBV20-1 and TRBJ1-2, with a possible D match to TRBD1 (6 bases). The germline V gene encodes CDR1 DFQATT and CDR2 SNEGSKA (reference sequence). The CDR3 runs 13 residues. The V end lost 5 bases, the J end lost 4 bases, and 14 bases lay between the germline ends. CDR3: CSAAGGHLYGYTF. CDR3 in DNA: TGCAGTGCTGCTGGGGGACACCTCTATGGCTACACCTTC.

Only a few counts were recorded for this clonotype. V gene TRBV6-6 combines with J gene TRBJ1-1; D gene uncertain. Germline lookup yields CDR1 MNHNY and CDR2 SVGAGI (reference sequence). The CDR3 is 13 residues long. Trimming took 2 bases from V and 6 from J, leaving 10 bases between them. CDR3 coding DNA: TGTGCCAGCAGTTACCCCGGTCAGGCTGAAGCTTTCTTT. It codes for CASSYPGQAEAFF.

This clonotype appeared a few times. V and J are TRBV4-2 and TRBJ2-7; weak D call: TRBD2 (6 bases). Trimming removed 2 bases at V and 0 bases at J, with 14 bases between. Germline loops: CDR1 LGHNA, CDR2 YNFKEQ. The CDR3 is 16 residues long. The CDR3 loop reads CASSQQALASSYEQYF. As DNA, the CDR3 is TGTGCCAGCAGCCAACAGGCGCTAGCGAGCTCCTACGAGCAGTACTTC.

The CDR3 is CASSQWSGLAGEETQYF. CDR3 bases: TGTGCCAGCAGCCAATGGTCGGGCCTAGCGGGGGAAGAGACCCAGTACTTC. The chain employs TRBV14 and TRBJ2-5; TRBD2 matches at 10 bases. The CDR3 consists of 17 residues. Trimming took 2 bases from V and 3 from J; bases not matched to a gene: 9. Germline lookup yields CDR1 SGHDN and CDR2 FVKESK.

The genes are TRBV14 and TRBJ2-5, with 14 bases matching TRBD2. The CDR3 runs to 18 residues. V shed 5 bases, J shed 2 bases, and the junction held 10 bases outside the gene matches. Germline lookup yields CDR1 SGHDN and CDR2 FVKESK. As DNA, the CDR3 is TGTGCCAGCAGCGACGGGACTAGCGGGGGATTTTGGCAAGAGACCCAGTACTTC. Protein sequence: CASSDGTSGGFWQETQYF.

Ten or more counts support this clonotype. V and J are TRBV29-1 and TRBJ2-1; D gene unclear. The V gene lost 4 bases and the J gene lost 1 base, with 5 bases spanning the gap. Germline CDR1 and CDR2: SQVTM and ANQGSEA. This CDR3 region has 12 residues. CDR3 nucleotides: TGCAGCGTTGCCAGGTCCTACAATGAGCAGTTCTTC. This encodes CSVARSYNEQFF.

V and J are TRBV2 and TRBJ2-3, with D tentatively TRBD2 (6 bases). The germline V gene encodes CDR1 SNHLY and CDR2 FYNNEI. The CDR3 has 15 residues. Trimming cost V 4 bases and J 3 bases, with 14 bases left between them. The CDR3 loop reads CASSGQSGTTDTQYF. The CDR3 DNA reads TGTGCCAGCAGTGGGCAGTCGGGGACTACAGATACGCAGTATTTT.

This clonotype appeared a few times. The chain carries TRBV20-1 and TRBJ1-1, with TRBD1 matching over 8 bases. The CDR3 contains 13 residues. V dropped 6 bases and J dropped 4; count of bases not matched to a gene: 7. Germline CDR1 and CDR2: DFQATT and SNEGSKA (reference sequence). The CDR3 DNA reads as TGCAGTGCCTACCTGGACAGGGCCACTGAAGCTTTCTTT. Amino acids: CSAYLDRATEAFF.

This rearrangement joins TRBV4-2 to TRBJ1-2, with D possibly being TRBD1 (5 bases). Trimming took 0 bases from V and 4 from J, leaving 9 bases between them. Germline V gene sequence: CDR1 LGHNA, CDR2 YNFKEQ. The CDR3 spans 14 residues. CDR3 bases: TGTGCCAGCAGCCAAGAGGGGGTCGGCTATGGCTACACCTTC. Translating gives CASSQEGVGYGYTF.

J is TRBJ1-2 and V is TRBV20-1; maybe TRBD1 (5 bases). V lost 1 base to trimming and J lost 4 bases, with 13 bases between them. The CDR3 contains 14 residues. Germline-derived CDR1 and CDR2 are DFQATT and SNEGSKA (reference sequence). CDR3: CSARVGKTAYGYTF. The DNA of the CDR3 is TGCAGTGCTAGAGTGGGGAAGACAGCCTATGGCTACACCTTC.

Regarding this clonotype: A much larger clone differs from this one at a single base, so this may be a read error. The chain carries TRBV12-3 or TRBV12-4 and TRBJ2-1; 11 positions match TRBD2. There are 16 residues in the CDR3. This CDR3 is CASSLDSGGAYNGQFF. CDR3 in DNA: TGTGCCAGCAGTTTAGATAGCGGGGGGGCCTACAATGGGCAGTTCTTC.

This sequence joins TRBV10-3 and TRBJ1-1; TRBD1 matches 8 bases. Trimming cost V 5 bases and J 1 base; bases outside gene matches: 6. The CDR3 is made up of 15 amino acids. Germline CDR1 reads ENHRY; CDR2 reads SYGVKD. The CDR3 DNA sequence: TGTGCCATCAGTTATGCCGGGACAGGGAACACTGAAGCTTTCTTT. Translated: CAISYAGTGNTEAFF.

This clonotype was detected only a few times. The J gene is TRBJ1-2, the V gene TRBV5-1; the D is unclear. Germline CDR1 SGHRS, CDR2 YFSETQ. The V and J ends lost 5 bases and 6 bases respectively, with 23 bases between them. The CDR3 runs 16 residues. The CDR3 sequence is CASSPDPGRFGDGYTF. The CDR3 DNA reads as TGCGCCAGCAGTCCTGATCCAGGACGTTTTGGGGATGGCTACACCTTC.

The chain is built from TRBV20-1 and TRBJ2-5; the match to TRBD2 covers 8 bases. Trimming cost V 0 bases and J 5 bases; bases outside gene matches: 11. Germline loops: CDR1 DFQATT, CDR2 SNEGSKA (reference sequence). CDR3 length: 16 residues. The CDR3, as DNA: TGCAGTGCTAGAGATTTCCGCGGGGGGCCACAGGAGACCCAGTACTTC. This codes for CSARDFRGGPQETQYF.

The chain links TRBV4-1 to TRBJ2-1; 7 nucleotides match TRBD2. The closer fit of TRBJ2-7 to the DNA end suggests the J call may be wrong. This CDR3 spans 16 amino acids. Germline V gene data show CDR1 as MGHRA and CDR2 as YSYEKL. The CDR3 nucleotides read TGCGCCAGCAGCCAAGAACCGGGACTAAACAACAATGAGCAGTACTTC. Its protein is CASSQEPGLNNNEQYF.

The V and J genes are TRBV4-1 and TRBJ1-1; tentative D call: TRBD1 (5 bases). V dropped 3 bases and J dropped 4 bases, with 15 bases sitting between them. The CDR3 sequence is 15 residues long. The germline gives CDR1 MGHRA, CDR2 YSYEKL. CDR3 sequence reads: CASSQPGRVGTEAFF. The CDR3 nucleotides are TGCGCCAGCAGCCAGCCCGGCAGGGTGGGCACTGAAGCTTTCTTT.

The genes are TRBV10-3 and TRBJ2-3, with 8 bases matching TRBD2. This CDR3 is 14 amino acids long. J was trimmed by 6 bases and V by 10 bases; bases with no gene match: 12. CDR1 is ENHRY, CDR2 SYGVKD, per germline. CDR3 nucleotide sequence: TGTGCCACGGGGGGGGACAACCCCCCGGATACGCAGTATTTT. Its protein is CATGGDNPPDTQYF.

This clonotype was counted ten times or more. The chain recombines TRBV6-2 or TRBV6-3 with TRBJ1-2; D gene unclear. V lost 7 bases to trimming and J lost 5 bases, with 8 bases between them. Germline lookup yields CDR1 MNHEY and CDR2 SVGEGT. The CDR3 sequence is 11 residues long. The CDR3 here is CASTSGYGYTF. Written as DNA, the CDR3 is TGTGCCAGCACCTCGGGGTATGGCTACACCTTC.

The chain recombines TRBV6-1 with TRBJ1-5, with D perhaps matching TRBD1 (5 bases). The V end lost 8 bases, the J end lost 11 bases, and 22 bases lay between the germline ends. The germline gives CDR1 MNHNS, CDR2 SASEGT. The CDR3 runs 14 residues. The CDR3 sequence: CASGGMALTKAQHF. In DNA form, the CDR3 reads TGTGCCAGCGGGGGGATGGCTTTAACAAAAGCCCAGCATTTT.

CDR3 in amino acids: CASSLGRNLLQETQYF. Here the CDR3 DNA reads TGTGCCAGCAGCTTGGGACGTAACCTCCTTCAAGAGACCCAGTACTTC. The chain uses TRBV5-6 and TRBJ2-5; D unclear. The CDR3 runs 16 residues. The V end lost 0 bases, the J end lost 2 bases, and 14 bases lay between the germline ends. CDR1 SGHDT and CDR2 YYEEEE come from the germline V gene.

The J gene is TRBJ2-7, the V gene TRBV14, with 8 nucleotides matching TRBD1. The DNA matches TRBJ2-5 better at its end, which makes the J call doubtful. CDR1 and CDR2 (germline): SGHDN, FVKESK. The CDR3 spans 14 residues. The CDR3 DNA is TGTGCCAGCAGCCAAATCAGGGGGCGAGAGACCCAGTACTTC. It translates to CASSQIRGRETQYF.